This T cell receptor beta chain came from a study of ipilimumab plus nivolumab after autologous stem cell transplantation. The V gene lost 5 bases and the J gene lost 6 bases, with 16 bases spanning the gap. The CDR3 totals 15 residues. The germline CDR1 and CDR2 sequences are MDHEN and SYDVKM. Some clones are missing from TCRdb's copy, which holds only in-frame ones; the method was immunoSEQ multiplex PCR. The sample records 15,000 to 20,000 clones, 70% to 90% being singletons. The TCR was taken from a male donor with diffuse large B-cell lymphoma. The specimen was PBMCs, collected in a trial of ipilimumab plus nivolumab as post-transplant consolidation. The rearrangement uses TRBV28 and TRBJ1-4; D is possibly TRBD1 (6 bases). The CDR3, as DNA: TGTGCCAGCAGTCCCCCCCAGGGGATAGATGAAAAACTGTTTTTT. It specifies CASSPPQGIDEKLFF.